The 14 T cell receptor beta chains presented below share a single source sample, sequenced in a study of tumor and adjacent non-tumor tissue in lung cancer. The library came from three nested PCR rounds adapted from ARM-PCR protocols. TCRdb itself ran the multiplex PCR reads through MiXCR, one entry per CDR3 protein. Among 70,000 to 90,000 distinct CDR3 sequences listed, under 80% were seen once. No cell sorting was done before RNA was extracted from the tissue. Sequences were obtained from lung tumor tissue. Receptors were obtained from a woman in her 50s with non-small cell lung cancer.

Notes on this clonotype: A junction boundary mismatches the germline segment, possibly from a read error. In DNA, the CDR3 is TGTGCCAGCATCCTCAACACCGGGGACCTGTTTTTT. This encodes CASILNTGDLFF. The chain employs TRBV12-3 or TRBV12-4 and TRBJ2-2; D may be TRBD1 or TRBD2 (5 bases each). The CDR3 length is 12 residues.

This clonotype was picked up many times. The chain employs TRBV5-8 and TRBJ2-3; D might be TRBD1 (6 bases). CDR1 SGHTS and CDR2 YDEGEE come from the germline V gene. V lost 0 bases, J lost 4 bases, and 15 bases lay in between. The CDR3 is made up of 16 amino acids. The CDR3 region has the DNA TGTGCCAGCAGCTTGGCCGGGACAAGTAAATCAGATACGCAGTATTTT. It specifies CASSLAGTSKSDTQYF.

This clonotype was seen once. A junction boundary mismatches the germline segment, possibly from a read error. This chain uses TRBV6-5 with TRBJ2-1, with D perhaps matching TRBD2 (7 bases). The CDR3 has 18 residues. The germline CDR1 and CDR2 sequences are MNHEY and SVGAGI. The chain's CDR3 is CASSYGGSGGSNYNEQLF. The CDR3 DNA sequence: TGTGCCAGCAGTTACGGGGGTTCGGGGGGCTCTAATTACAATGAGCAGCTCTTC.

Concerning this clonotype itself: Germline is not matched at one junction end, which may reflect a read error. This chain uses TRBV29-1 with TRBJ1-4, with D unclear. The CDR3 is made up of 13 amino acids. Germline CDR1 SQVTM, CDR2 ANQGSEA. CDR3 DNA sequence: TGCAGCGTTGTGGGATGCGTCTATGAAAAAATGTTTTTT. Residues: CSVVGCVYEKMFF.

To note about this clonotype: The junction differs from germline at one of its ends, possibly a read error. This chain joins TRBV4-2 and TRBJ2-1; 10 bases map to TRBD2. The CDR3 consists of 16 residues. CDR1 is LGHNA and CDR2 is YNFKEQ in the germline V gene. CDR3 nucleotide sequence: TGTGCCAGCAGTCAAGAAAGACTAGCGGGCTGGAATGGGCAGTTCTTC. Protein: CASSQERLAGWNGQFF.

For this clonotype: It may be a read error: a sequence one base away is much more abundant. A read error is likely, as this CDR3 ends without the conserved phenylalanine or tryptophan. This rearrangement joins TRBV7-8 to TRBJ2-5; 9 nucleotides align to TRBD2. This CDR3 is 15 amino acids long. Trimming at V came to 5 bases and at J to 3 bases, leaving 7 bases not matched to a gene. Germline V gives CDR1 SGHVS, CDR2 FQNEAQ. Here the CDR3 DNA reads TGTGCCAGCAGCCCCCCGGGACTAGCAAAAGAGACCCAGTACCTC. Amino acids: CASSPPGLAKETQYL.

A remark on this clonotype: A clone one base away is much larger, so this may be a read error. This rearrangement joins TRBV5-1 to TRBJ2-7; the match to TRBD2 covers 13 bases. Per germline, CDR1 SGHRS and CDR2 YFSETQ. The CDR3 extends over 18 amino acids. CDR3: CASSRNFTSGRASYERYF. CDR3 bases: TGCGCCAGCAGCCGGAATTTTACTAGCGGGAGGGCTTCCTACGAGCGGTACTTC.

Remarks on this clonotype: The final CDR3 position lacks the conserved phenylalanine or tryptophan, pointing to a likely read error. The DNA is left out, because the CDR3 cannot be placed on it with certainty; the CDR3 is given as TCRdb lists it. This chain connects TRBV30 to TRBJ2-7; TRBD1 was called by the table and not checked on the DNA. Germline values: CDR1 GTSNPN, CDR2 SVGIG (reference sequence). The CDR3 is 15 amino acids long, termini counted. CDR3 sequence: CAWSVPGGILHEQYL.

A note on this clonotype: An end of the junction differs from the germline gene, which may be a read error. The V call is TRBV6-5, the J call TRBJ1-2; possible D gene TRBD1, 5 bases. Germline V gene lookup returns CDR1 MNHEY and CDR2 SVGAGI. The CDR3 covers 12 residues. The CDR3 here is CGSSPRGYDYTF. In nucleotides, the CDR3 is TGTGGCAGCAGTCCCCGGGGGTATGACTACACCTTC.

Worth noting for this clonotype: Germline and junction disagree at one end, which may indicate a read error. The CDR3 nucleotides are TGCGCCAGTAGCTTGTCGGGACTTCAGACCCACGAGCAGTACTTC. It yields the protein CASSLSGLQTHEQYF. This rearrangement joins TRBV5-1 to TRBJ2-7, with D maybe TRBD2 (6 bases). Germline lookup yields CDR1 SGHRS and CDR2 YFSETQ. CDR3 length: 15 residues.

For this clonotype: An end of the junction does not agree with germline; a read error may underlie this. This chain links TRBV4-1 with TRBJ2-7; no clear D gene. Germline loops: CDR1 MGHRA, CDR2 YSYEKL. This CDR3 spans 16 amino acids. As DNA, the CDR3 is TGCGCCAGCAACCAAGGAGAGGTAAACAATCACTACGAGCAGTACTTC. Translated: CASNQGEVNNHYEQYF.

This clonotype was detected only a few times. This may arise from a read error, as a much more abundant clone is one base away. J is TRBJ1-6 and V is TRBV5-1; tentative D call: TRBD1 (5 bases). CDR3 length: 14 amino acids. CDR1 and CDR2 (germline): SGHRS, YFSETQ. As DNA, the CDR3 is TGCGCCAACAGCCCCGGGACGGCCGCTTCACCCCTCCACTTT. Translated: CANSPGTAASPLHF.

A word on this clonotype: A clone one base away is much larger, so this may be a read error. The rearrangement joins TRBV5-1 to TRBJ2-6; no clear D. In germline, CDR1 is SGHRS, CDR2 YFSETQ. There are 16 residues in the CDR3. CDR3 nucleotide sequence: TGCGTCAGCAGCATATCAACAGTGGCGGGGGCCAACGTCCTGACTTTC. Translated: CVSSISTVAGANVLTF.

On this clonotype: One end of the junction varies from germline; a read error may be responsible. The J gene is TRBJ2-3, the V gene TRBV11-2; no definite D call. There are 16 residues in the CDR3. Germline V gives CDR1 SGHAT, CDR2 FQNNGV. The CDR3 bases are TGTGCCAGCAGCCAGATGGGTTACTCGCTTCCAGATACGCAATATTTT. Translating it yields CASSQMGYSLPDTQYF.